The following is a TCR beta chain sequence with its context. Treatment in this sample: oral pan-JAK inhibitor, 5-10 mg twice daily. The data originate from a study of CD8+ T cells in alopecia areata. Investigators isolated RNA and reverse transcribed it into cDNA to act as the sequencing template. Generated by immunoSEQ multiplex PCR, the TCRdb table keeps only in-frame clones and is missing some. The profile shows 200,000 to 250,000 clones, more than 60% of them singletons. The CDR3 is 13 amino acids. The J segment lost 4 bases and the V segment lost 3 bases, leaving 5 bases of the junction unmatched. Looked up from germline, CDR1 is GTSNPN and CDR2 is SVGIG (reference sequence).

This chain links TRBV30 with TRBJ2-5; 7 bases align to TRBD1. This receptor was identified in a human donor with alopecia areata. The specimen comprised CD4+ T cells sorted from blood, sampled around week 42, from a patient treated with tofacitinib. The CDR3 DNA reads TGTGCCTGGAGACGGGACAGTGGAGAGACCCAGTACTTC. It is translated as CAWRRDSGETQYF.